This entry concerns a single T cell receptor (beta chain). Its antigen is unknown. Base qualities are not recorded, but no much larger clone differs from it by a single base. Library prep was done by the immunoSEQ multiplex PCR assay. For the multiplex PCR, a mixture combining 60 forward primers for TCR Vbeta segments and 13 reverse primers for TCR Jbeta segments was used. A multiplex PCR assay on genomic DNA amplified the CDR3 region of rearranged TCR beta genes. The amplified TCR beta libraries were sequenced on the Illumina HiSeq System as 87-base-pair reads. As for how the authors treated the data: In a later analysis, tens of millions of unique TCR beta chains were counted across the roughly 610 repertoires, and around 10 million of these chains were shared by at least two donors. Raw reads were error-corrected and collapsed into unique sequences by a nearest-neighbor algorithm in which closely related sequences were merged to remove PCR and sequencing errors. CDR3 sequences were aligned to IMGT reference sequences to assign V, D and J gene segments. For a sequence to be retained, a match of at least six nucleotides was required to both a V gene segment and a J gene segment. Rearrangements were classified as productive when the CDR3 lacked stop codons and remained in frame with V and J, and all other rearrangements were classified as non-productive. CDR3 was defined according to IMGT convention as the region running from the second conserved V-encoded cysteine to the conserved J-encoded phenylalanine. The earlier analysis of about 560 of the donors excluded any sequence lacking an unambiguous match to a single V gene segment. In an earlier analysis of 450 to 750 of the donors, a V segment was called functional when productive rearrangements were above 56.7%, and segregating when the standard deviation between donors exceeded 5%. To diagnose cytomegalovirus status from the catalog of TCR beta chain sequences, a statistical classification framework was built. In a later analysis, TCR nucleotide sequences were compared against IMGT/GENE-DB human TR gene sequences so that V and J genes could be assigned. In a later analysis, CDR3 sequences and most-parsimonious VDJ recombination scenarios were assigned using the TCRdist pipeline. In a later analysis, each TCR beta chain was defined by its CDR3 amino acid sequence together with its V-gene family, and reads lacking a unique V-gene family were excluded. In a later analysis, 500 to 650 highly shared, low-generation-probability nucleotide sequences were removed to address suspected cross-contamination and a sequencing artifact. In a later analysis, a clonal expansion index for each public chain was calculated from normalized within-repertoire ranks of inferred template counts. A later analysis computed generation probabilities with a VDJ recombination model fitted to out-of-frame rearrangements, and checked the results against IGoR. In a later analysis, TCR-TCR, TCR-HLA and TCR-CMV co-occurrence was scored with hypergeometric tests, and a repertoire-size bias correction was applied to TCR pairs. To estimate false discovery rates, a later analysis permuted the HLA or CMV assignments 20 times. In a later analysis, co-occurring TCRs were grouped using DBSCAN, and TCRdist sequence similarity was added for clustering within HLA-allele-positive subsets. Repertoires with fewer than 30,000 or more than 120,000 public chains were left out of co-occurrence clustering, as were about 5 repertoires with anomalous nucleotide sharing. TCRdb took over this immuneACCESS table, retaining in-frame rearrangements with V and J assigned. Such tables are incomplete; in checked studies, under half of the missing clones stem from an unresolved V gene, and the remainder is unexplained. From that table come the V and J calls and clone size; the DNA was used to work out D and trimming. The sample table holds 150,000 to 180,000 clones, of which over 70% were seen once. The ten largest clones capture approximately 2.1% of the sample.

V loses 2 bases, J loses 5 bases, and the germline ends lie 19 bases apart. The CDR3 holds 17 amino acids from the cysteine to the phenylalanine. Left in the record is the CDR3 DNA by itself, 51 bases read in frame from the first base. CDR1 and CDR2, per the germline V gene, are MRHNA and SNTAGT. The cohort was made up of approximately 670 healthy bone marrow donors. At the time of sampling, all cohort members were nominally healthy, though unrecorded immune exposures were likely present. The donor was CMV seronegative and belonged to the group of over 300 seronegative cohort members. Each donor provided a peripheral blood sample, and peripheral blood mononuclear cells were used for TCR beta sequencing. The Qiagen DNeasy Blood Extraction Kit was used to extract genomic DNA from the blood cell samples. These data come from a study of cytomegalovirus exposure and HLA in healthy donors (dated by TCRdb to 2016 to 2017). With regard to the full study: An earlier analysis of a few hundred of the donors reported about 300 Gb of sequence data and 90 million to 120 million unique TCR beta sequences obtained from approximately 180 million T cells. An early release that covered fewer than 800 HLA-typed donors contained 250 to 350 gigabases of sequencing data and 70 million to 100 million unique TCR sequences. Of the 300 to 500 genotyped donors, less than 90% were placed in the genetic ancestry cluster associated with self-reported Caucasian donors. The study aimed to test whether cataloging public T cell receptors could reveal signatures of past pathogen exposure. The study used immunosequencing to profile the T cell repertoires of hundreds of subjects and linked those repertoires to cytomegalovirus serostatus. Besides the first cohort of roughly 640 subjects, a separate validation cohort made up of 120 different subjects was used. The study combined high-throughput TCR immunosequencing, statistical association of individual TCRs with disease status, and machine learning to predict cytomegalovirus infection status. In a later analysis, previously published TCR beta repertoires from 666 donors were re-analyzed and high-resolution HLA genotyping was added so that TCR occurrence patterns could be studied. The later analysis used no new phenotypic data to find candidate immune exposures, relying instead on TCR beta sequences and their occurrence across donors. In an earlier analysis of a few hundred of the donors, high-throughput TCR beta sequencing was used to judge whether each TCR beta V gene segment behaved as functional or pseudogenic. Alongside the repertoire data, information on donor age, sex, ethnicity and CMV serostatus was compiled. Genome-wide SNP genotypes for about 65% of the 666 donors were used in a later genetic analysis, which treated that subset as a discovery cohort. Every discovery cohort repertoire had been produced on one sequencing platform. HLA typing included class I and class II loci at four-digit resolution. Typing coverage differed by locus: A, B, C, DRB1 and DQB1 were typed in roughly 620-630 donors, DQA1 in roughly 510, DPA1 in around 610, and DPB1 in roughly 470. Four to six DR-DQ haplotypes were handled as single units for association and clustering, since linkage in the cohort was strong. Among almost 400 genotyped donors of the cohort, an average of around 240,000 unique TCR beta nucleotide sequences were sequenced per donor, around 18% of them non-productive. Results and caveats for the whole study, not just this receptor: In a later analysis, HLA-associated TCR beta chains were found to be more clonally expanded and to have lower generation probabilities than equally common non-associated chains. A few of the identified cytomegalovirus-associated TCR beta chains were confirmed in vitro to be specific for cytomegalovirus antigens. Some IMGT-functional V segments, including TRBV6-2 and TRBV6-3, could not be distinguished by the 87-base-pair reads and were therefore excluded. The classifier was reported to diagnose cytomegalovirus status with high specificity and sensitivity in both the original and validation cohorts. At a false discovery rate of 0.05, a later analysis linked some 18,000 TCR beta sequences to specific HLA alleles. In a later genetic analysis, fewer N-insertions in productive TCRs were reported among donors in an Asian-associated ancestry cluster than the roughly 640-donor mean. The cohort was sequenced for TCR beta chains only, and without alpha or paired-chain data the features that could be detected were limited. A later analysis reported that several top co-occurrence clusters appeared linked to parvovirus B19, influenza, CMV and Epstein-Barr virus. A group of highly shared sequence variants was considered likely to be a technical artifact of the sequencing pipeline. Correlated functional status among segregating V segments might be attributable to linkage disequilibrium, but an unknown experimental factor could not be ruled out. Over 15 rarely observed V segments, including chromosome 9 orphons, were excluded from the earlier analysis of a few hundred of the donors because counts were too low. Roughly uniform sequencing depth across donors was assumed in presence/absence analyses, although this assumption may not hold. The authors suggested that the approach could potentially be generalized to other disease states and immunological phenotypes. When HLA alleles, especially DR and DQ, strongly co-occurred, TCR associations were difficult to assign to individual alleles. A further reported finding was that TCR beta sequences accurately predicted the HLA-A and HLA-B alleles for most subjects in the first cohort. A total of 150 to 200 TCR beta chains were listed by the study as associated with cytomegalovirus. Most TCR sequences were observed very rarely across donors, whereas some public TCRs were present in many individuals. CMV serostatus was the only immune exposure information available for the cohort. Because HLA typing was unavailable for some donors at each locus, only the typed subset was used in association tests. A later analysis found that TCR association rates varied across HLA loci, with DRB1 alleles showing the most associated TCRs and HLA-C alleles the fewest. Most CMV-associated TCR beta chains appeared to be HLA-restricted in a later analysis, and the HLA associations seemed to be driven largely by CMV exposure. Broadly in line with IMGT annotations, most TCR beta V segments showed up in productive rearrangements about 90% or about 30% of the time in an earlier analysis of about 500 of the donors. In a later genetic analysis, a missense DCLRE1C variant was associated with V-gene and J-gene trimming of TCR beta chains, and the association was replicated in an independent cohort.

Sample: PBMCs. This sequence originates from a man aged 25 to 40 in good health and CMV-seronegative. The sequence joins TRBV6-4 to TRBJ2-1; tentative D gene TRBD1, with 5 bases matching. The sequenced DNA is TGTGCCAGCAGTGACCCAAGGACACAACTTGAGGACAATGAGCAGTTCTTC. Its coded protein is CASSDPRTQLEDNEQFF.